Listed here are 24 T cell receptor beta chains from one sample, sequenced in a study of early T cells in non-severe SARS-CoV-2 infection. TCRdb fed the 5' RACE reads into MiXCR, producing one record per CDR3 protein. Of 60,000 to 75,000 distinct CDR3 sequences in the sample, around 10% were seen once. The specimen was whole blood. These TCRs come from an adult who was a healthcare worker with PCR-confirmed SARS-CoV-2 infection or an uninfected control (not recorded which).

J is TRBJ2-4 and V is TRBV29-1; 8 bases are shared with TRBD1. In germline, CDR1 is SQVTM, CDR2 ANQGSEA. The CDR3 covers 14 residues. The V gene end was trimmed by 4 bases and the J gene end by 7 bases; junction bases not matched to a gene: 9. The CDR3 DNA sequence: TGCAGCGTTGGGACAGGGAATATCGGGAACATTCAGTACTTC. This codes for CSVGTGNIGNIQYF.

This clonotype has just a few counts. The V gene is TRBV19, the J gene TRBJ2-7; 10 bases map to TRBD2. CDR1 and CDR2 (germline): LNHDA, SQIVND (reference sequence). The CDR3 has 16 amino acids. V trimming: 6 bases; J trimming: 1 base; junction bases outside the gene matches: 9. CDR3 coding DNA: TGTGCCAGTAGCACGCTCCAGGGACTAGCGTCCTACGAGCAGTACTTC. It specifies CASSTLQGLASYEQYF.

This clonotype has ten or more counts. The chain joins TRBV20-1 to TRBJ1-5, with a possible D match to TRBD1 (5 bases). The ends were cut back, 0 bases at V and 1 base at J, with 13 bases in the middle. Looked up from germline, CDR1 is DFQATT and CDR2 is SNEGSKA (reference sequence). The CDR3 spans 16 residues. CDR3 coding DNA: TGCAGTGCTAGAGATCTCCAAGGGGTAAGCAATCAGCCCCAGCATTTT. It yields the protein CSARDLQGVSNQPQHF.

This clonotype was observed a handful of times. CDR3: CASNRGDAAYNEQFF. CDR3 nucleotides: TGTGCCAGCAACCGAGGGGACGCCGCCTACAATGAGCAGTTCTTC. The rearrangement links TRBV7-8 to TRBJ2-1; D may be TRBD1 or TRBD2 (5 bases each). Trimming shortened V by 7 bases and J by 2 bases, and 15 bases separated the two germline ends. The germline V gene encodes CDR1 SGHVS and CDR2 FQNEAQ. The CDR3 is 15 amino acids.

This clonotype was counted ten times or more. V and J are TRBV29-1 and TRBJ2-1; D may match TRBD1 or TRBD2 (6 bases each). Germline CDR1 is SQVTM and CDR2 is ANQGSEA. Deletions cut 0 bases from V and 4 bases from J, with 16 bases between. The CDR3 covers 16 residues. This CDR3 is CSVEDSGRGGYNEQFF. In DNA form, the CDR3 reads TGCAGCGTTGAAGATTCGGGCAGGGGAGGATACAATGAGCAGTTCTTC.

This clonotype was picked up a small number of times. DNA for the CDR3: TGCGCCAGCAGCACAGGACAGGTGGAAGCTTTCTTT. It yields the protein CASSTGQVEAFF. The gene calls are TRBV5-1 and TRBJ1-1, with 7 bases identical to TRBD1. CDR1 SGHRS and CDR2 YFSETQ come from the germline V gene. Germline trimming cut 4 bases from V and 8 bases from J; bases unmatched to any gene: 5. The CDR3 sequence is 12 residues long.

This chain links TRBV7-2 with TRBJ2-7; possible D gene TRBD1, 6 bases. This CDR3 comprises 14 residues. Looked up from germline, CDR1 is SGHTA and CDR2 is FQGNSA. V dropped 7 bases and J dropped 2 bases, with 15 bases sitting between them. The DNA of the CDR3 is TGTGCCAGCATCCAGACAGGCTTACCCTACGAGCAGTACTTC. Translation gives CASIQTGLPYEQYF.

There are a few counts of this clonotype. The rearrangement joins TRBV3-1 to TRBJ2-1, with no clear D. V gave up 1 base and J gave up 9 bases, with 16 bases separating them. Germline CDR1 is LGHDT and CDR2 is YNNKEL (reference sequence). There are 15 residues in the CDR3. CDR3 residues: CASSQGGLGSAEQFF. CDR3 bases: TGTGCCAGCAGCCAAGGTGGGCTAGGGTCCGCTGAGCAGTTCTTC.

This clonotype appeared a few times. The chain carries TRBV4-1 and TRBJ1-2; D not certain. V lost 4 bases and J 2 bases, leaving 14 bases between the germline ends. The CDR3 consists of 15 residues. Per germline, CDR1 MGHRA and CDR2 YSYEKL. The CDR3 region is CASSLREQNNYGYTF. The CDR3 DNA follows: TGCGCCAGCAGCCTTAGGGAACAGAACAACTATGGCTACACCTTC.

J is TRBJ1-4 and V is TRBV11-2; 10 positions agree with TRBD1. J was trimmed by 8 bases and V by 3 bases; bases with no gene match: 15. Germline CDR1 SGHAT, CDR2 FQNNGV. This CDR3 is 18 amino acids long. The CDR3 nucleotides are TGTGCCAGCAGCTTTCCGACTTCCAGACAGGGGGCAAGGGAAAAACTGTTTTTT. Its translation is CASSFPTSRQGAREKLFF.

The gene calls are TRBV4-1 and TRBJ2-1; 16 nucleotides align to TRBD2. The CDR3 spans 17 residues. The trim removed 4 bases at V and 7 bases at J, leaving 7 bases unmatched. Germline lookup yields CDR1 MGHRA and CDR2 YSYEKL. The CDR3 bases are TGCGCCAGCAGCCCGGGACTAGCGGGAGGGCCAGGGAATGAGCAGTTCTTC. This encodes CASSPGLAGGPGNEQFF.

The rearrangement links TRBV5-4 to TRBJ2-3; 9 bases line up with TRBD1. The J segment lost 4 bases and the V segment lost 3 bases, leaving 3 bases of the junction unmatched. The germline V gene has CDR1 SGHNT and CDR2 YYREEE (reference sequence). This CDR3 has 14 amino acids. CDR3 in amino acids: CASSSRDRADTQYF. DNA of the CDR3: TGTGCCAGCAGCTCCCGGGACAGGGCAGATACGCAGTATTTT.

This clonotype has just a few counts. This sequence joins TRBV24-1 and TRBJ1-5; the match to TRBD1 covers 8 bases. The J segment lost 5 bases and the V segment lost 7 bases, leaving 3 bases of the junction unmatched. CDR3 length: 13 residues. CDR1 KGHDR and CDR2 SFDVKD come from the germline V gene. The CDR3 region is CATRDREDQPQHF. CDR3 bases: TGTGCCACCAGGGACAGGGAGGATCAGCCCCAGCATTTT.

This clonotype was observed at least ten times. The rearrangement uses TRBV6-2 or TRBV6-3 and TRBJ1-5; possibly TRBD1 for D (5 bases). The V gene lost 6 bases and the J gene lost 4 bases, with 13 bases spanning the gap. The CDR3 has 14 residues. CDR1 is MNHEY, CDR2 SVGEGT, per germline. The chain's CDR3 is CASSPQRGNQPQHF. CDR3 bases: TGTGCCAGCAGCCCCCAAAGGGGAAATCAGCCCCAGCATTTT.

The chain links TRBV7-2 to TRBJ2-3; 12 nucleotides agree with TRBD2. CDR3 length: 16 residues. Unmatched junction bases numbered 6, after V lost 5 bases and J lost 3 bases. Germline V CDR1 and CDR2: SGHTA, FQGNSA. CDR3 nucleotides: TGTGCCAGCAGCCCAAGACTAGCGGGGGTGACAGATACGCAGTATTTT. Protein product: CASSPRLAGVTDTQYF.

The sample holds many counts of this clonotype. The chain is built from TRBV7-9 and TRBJ2-7; maybe TRBD1 (7 bases). There are 16 residues in the CDR3. The germline CDR1 and CDR2 sequences are SEHNR and FQNEAQ (reference sequence). The germline V and J ends were trimmed by 5 bases and 5 bases, with 22 bases remaining between them. The CDR3 spells CASSPGGRRGHDEQYF. CDR3 bases: TGTGCCAGCAGCCCAGGAGGGCGGAGGGGGCACGACGAGCAGTACTTC.

The chain links TRBV12-5 to TRBJ2-6, with 9 bases aligning to TRBD1. The CDR3 runs 17 residues. V trimming: 6 bases; J trimming: 2 bases; junction bases outside the gene matches: 8. Germline-derived CDR1 and CDR2 are LGHNT and FRNRAP. This CDR3 is CASGRRDRETGANVLTF. CDR3 coding DNA: TGTGCTAGTGGACGAAGGGACAGGGAAACTGGGGCCAACGTCCTGACTTTC.

The chain joins TRBV28 to TRBJ2-7, with 10 bases matching TRBD2. Germline CDR1 reads MDHEN; CDR2 reads SYDVKM. Trimming removed 2 bases from V and 3 bases from J; junction bases left unmatched: 4. This CDR3 has 15 residues. CDR3 bases: TGTGCCAGCAGTTTAGACCCTAGCGGGAGCTACGAGCAGTACTTC. Translating it yields CASSLDPSGSYEQYF.

This clonotype has a count of ten or more. The rearrangement joins TRBV11-2 to TRBJ2-5; 11 positions match TRBD2. Looked up from germline, CDR1 is SGHAT and CDR2 is FQNNGV. Germline trimming cut 5 bases from V and 1 base from J; bases unmatched to any gene: 9. The CDR3 runs to 17 residues. This CDR3 reads CASSARQGLAAQETQYF. The DNA for the CDR3 is TGTGCCAGCAGCGCCCGGCAGGGACTAGCGGCCCAAGAGACCCAGTACTTC. Variable domain in full (rest from reference TRBV11-2 and TRBJ2-5): EAGVAQSPRYKIIEKRQSVAFWCNPISGHATLYWYQQILGQGPKLLIQFQNNGVVDDSQLPKDRFSAERLKGVDSTLKIQPAKLEDSAVYLCASSARQGLAAQETQYFGPGTRLLVL.

This clonotype was detected a few times. The CDR3 DNA reads as TGTGCCAGCTCACTTACCAGGCAGGGGATGGATGAGCAGTTCTTC. Translation gives CASSLTRQGMDEQFF. This chain joins TRBV18 and TRBJ2-1, with a tentative D call TRBD1 (6 bases). The CDR3 has 15 amino acids. Germline values: CDR1 KGHSH, CDR2 LQKENI. V shed 4 bases and J shed 8 bases, with 18 bases lying between them.

The V gene is TRBV18, the J gene TRBJ2-5; TRBD2 matches 7 bases. The trim removed 4 bases at V and 4 bases at J, leaving 9 bases unmatched. The CDR3 extends over 15 amino acids. Germline V gene sequence: CDR1 KGHSH, CDR2 LQKENI. The CDR3 DNA follows: TGTGCCAGCTCACGGGGAGCGGGATGGGGAGAGACCCAGTACTTC. Translated: CASSRGAGWGETQYF.

This clonotype showed up just a few times. The genes are TRBV12-3 or TRBV12-4 and TRBJ2-7; D may correspond to TRBD1 or TRBD2 (5 bases each). This CDR3 is built from 13 residues. V lost 7 bases and J lost 2, with 12 bases in between. Here the CDR3 DNA reads TGTGCCAGCACGAGGGGCCTAGCCTACGAGCAGTACTTC. The encoded protein is CASTRGLAYEQYF.

This clonotype was seen many times. The chain couples TRBV20-1 to TRBJ2-3; TRBD2 matches 7 bases. The trim removed 1 base at V and 3 bases at J, leaving 4 bases unmatched. The germline V gene has CDR1 DFQATT and CDR2 SNEGSKA (reference sequence). This CDR3 is built from 14 residues. In nucleotides, the CDR3 is TGCAGTGCTAGAGGTCCACTAGCGACAGATACGCAGTATTTT. It is translated as CSARGPLATDTQYF.

This clonotype was detected many times. The chain carries TRBV10-2 and TRBJ2-2, with 13 positions matching TRBD2. V lost 7 bases and J lost 2; bases outside the gene matches: 4. Germline CDR1 WSHSY, CDR2 SAAADI. The CDR3 extends over 16 amino acids. This CDR3 reads CASTWTSGGNTGELFF. The CDR3 DNA is TGCGCCAGCACCTGGACTAGCGGGGGTAACACCGGGGAGCTGTTTTTT.